The 23 T cell receptor beta chains presented below share a single source sample, sequenced in a study of blood T cell repertoires in COVID-19. Profiling relied on immunoSEQ multiplex PCR, and the TCRdb table lists in-frame clones only, not all of them. This table has approximately 100,000 clones, over 70% appearing once. Sequencing was carried out using peripheral blood. The source is a woman aged 45-65 years with acute or convalescent COVID-19.

This CDR3 reads CASSSGTGEGYTF. The CDR3 region has the DNA TGTGCCAGCAGTTCCGGGACAGGGGAAGGCTACACCTTC. The rearrangement joins TRBV7-9 to TRBJ1-2; 10 bases fit TRBD1. The ends lost 6 bases at V and 8 bases at J; junction bases unmatched: 6. Germline-derived CDR1 and CDR2 are SEHNR and FQNEAQ (reference sequence). This CDR3 is built from 13 residues.

This clone was detected only a few times. The chain is built from TRBV2 and TRBJ1-5; 8 bases align to TRBD1. The CDR3 is 13 amino acids. Germline CDR1 and CDR2: SNHLY and FYNNEI. With V trimmed by 8 bases and J by 12 bases, 12 bases remained unmatched. CDR3 amino acids: CASVGTGSVLQHF. CDR3 DNA: TGTGCCAGCGTTGGGACAGGATCAGTGCTCCAGCATTTT.

V usage is TRBV2 and J usage is TRBJ1-2; D may be TRBD1 (5 bases). V was clipped by 1 base and J by 8 bases, with 11 bases between them. The CDR3 contains 13 residues. Germline V gives CDR1 SNHLY, CDR2 FYNNEI. CDR3 nucleotides: TGTGCCAGCAGTGAAGTGGGGACTCAAGGCTACACCTTC. Protein sequence: CASSEVGTQGYTF. The full variable domain, rest sourced from reference TRBV2 and TRBJ1-2, is EPEVTQTPSHQVTQMGQEVILRCVPISNHLYFYWYRQILGQKVEFLVSFYNNEISEKSEIFDDQFSVERPDGSNFTLKIRSTKLEDSAMYFCASSEVGTQGYTFGSGTRLTVV.

The chain is built from TRBV18 and TRBJ1-5, with 9 bases matching TRBD1. Germline values: CDR1 KGHSH, CDR2 LQKENI. CDR3 length: 17 amino acids. V lost 3 bases to trimming and J lost 4 bases; unmatched junction nucleotides: 10. CDR3 amino acids: CASSPESGTGLNQPQHF. Written as DNA, the CDR3 is TGTGCCAGCTCACCCGAAAGCGGGACAGGGCTGAATCAGCCCCAGCATTTT.

The chain is built from TRBV12-2 and TRBJ2-7; TRBD1, the D gene given by the table, was not confirmed from the DNA. TRBV12-2 is shown as a pseudogene. The CDR3 is 15 amino acids. The CDR3 sequence: CASRPDRDPSYEQYF. CDR3 nucleotides: TGTGCAAGTCGCCCCGACAGGGACCCTTCCTACGAGCAGTACTTC.

The rearrangement links TRBV29-1 to TRBJ1-6; D may be TRBD1 (5 bases). The CDR3 totals 14 residues. Germline V lookup: CDR1 SQVTM, CDR2 ANQGSEA. V was clipped by 5 bases and J by 0 bases, with 8 bases between them. The CDR3 is CSVRQGSYNSPLHF. The CDR3 DNA sequence: TGCAGCGTTCGGCAGGGCTCCTATAATTCACCCCTCCACTTT.

V gene TRBV15 combines with J gene TRBJ1-2, with D hard to call. V lost 3 bases, J lost 5 bases, and 16 bases lay in between. CDR1 and CDR2 from the germline V gene are LNHNV and YYDKDF (reference sequence). CDR3 length equals 15 residues. The CDR3 is CATSRPPNSLYGYTF. The CDR3 DNA is TGTGCCACCAGCAGGCCCCCCAACAGTTTGTATGGCTACACCTTC.

This chain links TRBV5-1 with TRBJ1-4, with D unclear. The V gene's germline CDR1 is SGHRS and CDR2 YFSETQ. The CDR3 extends over 15 amino acids. Trimming shortened V by 1 base and J by 4 bases, and 11 bases separated the two germline ends. In DNA, the CDR3 is TGCGCCAGCAGCTTGTTGCCAGGCAATAATGAAAAACTGTTTTTT. This codes for CASSLLPGNNEKLFF. The full variable domain, with the rest looked up from reference TRBV5-1 and TRBJ1-4, is KAGVTQTPRYLIKTRGQQVTLSCSPISGHRSVSWYQQTPGQGLQFLFEYFSETQRNKGNFPGRFSGRQFSNSRSEMNVSTLELGDSALYLCASSLLPGNNEKLFFGSGTQLSVL.

The rearrangement joins TRBV5-3 to TRBJ1-6, with D possibly being TRBD1 (6 bases). TRBV5-3 is known as an ORF, though its function is uncertain. The CDR3 is 15 residues long. Trimming cost V 0 bases and J 5 bases, with 9 bases left between them. The CDR3 here is CARSLDGQHNSPLHF. The CDR3 DNA reads as TGTGCCAGAAGCTTGGACGGACAGCATAATTCACCCCTCCACTTT.

This clone was seen more than once but under ten times. For the CDR3, the DNA is TGCGCCAGCAGCTTGGTTCCGGGTGCCACTGAAGCTTTCTTT. Amino acids: CASSLVPGATEAFF. The rearrangement uses TRBV5-1 and TRBJ1-1; unclear D gene. The CDR3 consists of 14 residues. Trimming took off 0 bases at V and 4 bases at J, with 10 bases between the two ends. Germline V gives CDR1 SGHRS, CDR2 YFSETQ.

The V and J genes are TRBV4-1 and TRBJ2-1; D may be TRBD2 (6 bases). CDR1 and CDR2 (germline): MGHRA, YSYEKL. V lost 5 bases, J lost 4 bases, and 21 bases lay in between. The CDR3 is 17 residues long. CDR3 protein: CASSSQIGLALYNEQFF. CDR3 in DNA: TGCGCCAGCAGCTCACAAATTGGGCTAGCGCTTTACAATGAGCAGTTCTTC.

The chain employs TRBV3-1 (or the pseudogene TRBV3-2) and TRBJ1-3; no reliable D call. With 0 bases removed from V and 0 bases from J, the gap between germline ends came to 3 bases. The CDR3 has 14 amino acids. Germline CDR1 LGHDT, CDR2 YNNKEL (reference sequence). The CDR3 bases are TGTGCCAGCAGCCAAGAGAGCTCTGGAAACACCATATATTTT. Protein: CASSQESSGNTIYF.

The chain carries TRBV5-1 and TRBJ2-7, with D perhaps TRBD1 (6 bases). The V end was cut by 0 bases, the J end by 1 base, with 14 bases between. Germline lookup yields CDR1 SGHRS and CDR2 YFSETQ. The CDR3 runs 16 residues. The CDR3 DNA follows: TGCGCCAGCAGCTTGGGGTCAGGGGCGTTTTCCTACGAGCAGTACTTC. Its protein product is CASSLGSGAFSYEQYF.

The J gene is TRBJ1-5, the V gene TRBV19; D call uncertain. This CDR3 contains 14 residues. Germline V gives CDR1 LNHDA, CDR2 SQIVND (reference sequence). Trimming shortened V by 2 bases and J by 5 bases, and 10 bases separated the two germline ends. The CDR3 protein is CASSIRVTDQPQHF. The CDR3 DNA sequence: TGTGCCAGTAGTATACGGGTCACCGATCAGCCCCAGCATTTT.

The chain combines TRBV2 with TRBJ2-2; 8 bases line up with TRBD1. J lost 2 bases, V lost 4 bases, and 3 bases had no gene match. Germline V CDR1 and CDR2: SNHLY, FYNNEI. The CDR3 contains 15 residues. The CDR3: CASSGQGLNTGELFF. CDR3 DNA sequence: TGTGCCAGCAGTGGACAGGGGCTTAACACCGGGGAGCTGTTTTTT.

This clone has just one count. The J gene is TRBJ2-2, the V gene TRBV18; 8 bases are a match to TRBD1. The V segment lost 4 bases and the J segment 5 bases; nucleotides outside the gene matches: 6. The CDR3 contains 15 residues. CDR1 is KGHSH and CDR2 is LQKENI in the germline V gene. This CDR3 reads CASSLSRGLTGELFF. The CDR3 DNA reads as TGTGCCAGCTCACTGTCCAGGGGGCTTACCGGGGAGCTGTTTTTT.

The chain joins TRBV5-1 to TRBJ1-3; tentative D call: TRBD1 (5 bases). Germline V gene lookup returns CDR1 SGHRS and CDR2 YFSETQ. The CDR3 loop spans 15 amino acids. Between the trimmed V and J ends, which lost 4 bases and 0 bases, there was a span of 11 bases. CDR3 region: CASSPTDISGNTIYF. CDR3 DNA: TGCGCCAGCAGCCCGACAGATATCTCTGGAAACACCATATATTTT.

The V and J genes are TRBV6-5 and TRBJ1-3, with 8 bases matching TRBD1. Trimming cost V 3 bases and J 0 bases; bases outside gene matches: 4. CDR1 is MNHEY, CDR2 SVGAGI, per germline. The CDR3 runs 16 residues. Here the CDR3 DNA reads TGTGCCAGCAGTTATACAGGGGGGAGCTCTGGAAACACCATATATTTT. This codes for CASSYTGGSSGNTIYF.

The V and J genes are TRBV5-1 and TRBJ1-1, with D perhaps matching TRBD1 (6 bases). Germline assignment: CDR1 SGHRS and CDR2 YFSETQ. The CDR3 contains 13 residues. V was cut by 4 bases and J by 8 bases, with 15 bases left in between. The CDR3 DNA is TGCGCCAGCAGCCAGGGTGGGGGGGCCGAAGCTTTCTTT. This sequence encodes CASSQGGGAEAFF.

The rearrangement links TRBV28 to TRBJ1-3; TRBD1 matches at 7 bases. CDR3 length: 19 residues. Germline V CDR1 and CDR2: MDHEN, SYDVKM. The J segment lost 2 bases and the V segment lost 2 bases, leaving 15 bases of the junction unmatched. The CDR3 DNA reads as TGTGCCAGCAGTTTACCCCTTTCCTTGACAGGGTCTCCTGGAAACACCATATATTTT. This gives the protein CASSLPLSLTGSPGNTIYF.

The chain is built from TRBV5-5 and TRBJ2-6; D perhaps matches TRBD2 (6 bases). V lost 4 bases, J lost 2 bases, and 16 bases lay in between. Looked up from germline, CDR1 is SGHKS and CDR2 is YYEKEE (reference sequence). CDR3 size: 17 residues. This chain's CDR3 is CASSTYHSGAGANVLTF. The CDR3 DNA is TGTGCCAGCAGCACCTACCACTCGGGGGCTGGGGCCAACGTCCTGACTTTC.

The chain has TRBV6-5 and TRBJ2-5; maybe TRBD1 (6 bases). Germline loops: CDR1 MNHEY, CDR2 SVGAGI. Trimming pared 6 bases from V and 0 bases from J, leaving 11 bases between. The CDR3 runs 14 residues. The CDR3, as DNA: TGTGCCAGCAGATACACAGGGTACCAAGAGACCCAGTACTTC. Its protein is CASRYTGYQETQYF.

CDR3: CASSEPGTKEAFF. The CDR3 DNA sequence: TGTGCCAGCAGTGAACCCGGGACAAAGGAAGCTTTCTTT. The chain carries TRBV6-1 and TRBJ1-1; possibly TRBD1 for D (6 bases). Germline V gene lookup returns CDR1 MNHNS and CDR2 SASEGT. V was shortened by 2 bases and J by 8 bases, with 12 bases between the two germline ends. This CDR3 is 13 amino acids long.